Given below is one T cell receptor beta chain in context. Its antigen remains unknown. The sample comes from a study of CD8 T cells in ankylosing spondylitis. By quantitative 5'-RACE with molecular barcodes, the TCR beta libraries were made. TCRdb reanalysed the 5' RACE reads using MiXCR and keeps one entry per CDR3 protein. The sample includes about 270,000 distinct CDR3 sequences, 30% to 35% of them seen just once. The CDR3 length is 14 residues. CDR1 and CDR2 from the germline V gene are SQVTM and ANQGSEA. The ends were cut back, 4 bases at V and 0 bases at J, with 13 bases in the middle. Study-level results: A CD8+ phenotype characterized the disease-linked clones, which were relatively rare in peripheral blood. About 8 highly homologous variants made up a TCR beta motif, and this motif appeared characteristic of ankylosing spondylitis blood. As reported, disease-linked clones showed significant enrichment in matched ankylosing spondylitis synovial fluid.

The sequenced sample consisted of blood, either unsorted or a sorted T cell fraction (not recorded which). The chain is built from TRBV29-1 and TRBJ2-7; perhaps TRBD1 as D (5 bases). The receptor was isolated from a male donor with ankylosing spondylitis or in good health (not recorded which). The CDR3 region is CSVAFRAISYEQYF. The CDR3 DNA reads TGCAGCGTTGCTTTCAGGGCGATCTCCTACGAGCAGTACTTC.